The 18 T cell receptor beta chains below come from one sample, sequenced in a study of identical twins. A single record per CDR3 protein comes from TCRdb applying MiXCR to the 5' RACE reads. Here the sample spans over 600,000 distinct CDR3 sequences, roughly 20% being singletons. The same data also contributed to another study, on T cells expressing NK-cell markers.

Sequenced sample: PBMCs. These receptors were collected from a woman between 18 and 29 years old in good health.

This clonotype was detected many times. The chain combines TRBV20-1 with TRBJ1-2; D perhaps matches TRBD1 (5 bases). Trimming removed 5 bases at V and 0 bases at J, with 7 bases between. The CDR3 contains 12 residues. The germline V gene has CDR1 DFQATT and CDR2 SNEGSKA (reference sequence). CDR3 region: CSARTPNYGYTF. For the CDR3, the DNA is TGCAGTGCTCGGACACCTAACTATGGCTACACCTTC.

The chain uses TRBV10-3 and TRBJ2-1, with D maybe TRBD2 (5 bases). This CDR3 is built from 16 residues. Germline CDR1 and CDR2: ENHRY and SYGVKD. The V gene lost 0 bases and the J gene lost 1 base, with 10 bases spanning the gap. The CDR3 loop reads CAISESAGGSYNEQFF. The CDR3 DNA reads TGTGCCATCAGTGAGTCGGCGGGCGGATCCTACAATGAGCAGTTCTTC.

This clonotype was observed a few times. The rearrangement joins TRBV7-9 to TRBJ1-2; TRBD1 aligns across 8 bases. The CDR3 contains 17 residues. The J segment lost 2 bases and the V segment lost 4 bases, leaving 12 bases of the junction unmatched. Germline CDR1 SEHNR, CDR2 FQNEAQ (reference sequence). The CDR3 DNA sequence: TGTGCCAGCAGCTGGGACCTACCCAGACAGGGGAACTATGGCTACACCTTC. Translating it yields CASSWDLPRQGNYGYTF.

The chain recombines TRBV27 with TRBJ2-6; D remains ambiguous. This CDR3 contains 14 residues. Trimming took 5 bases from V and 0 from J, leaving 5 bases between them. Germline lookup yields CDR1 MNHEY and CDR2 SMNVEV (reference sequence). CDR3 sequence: CASSTRSGANVLTF. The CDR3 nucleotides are TGTGCCAGCAGTACCCGCTCTGGGGCCAACGTCCTGACTTTC.

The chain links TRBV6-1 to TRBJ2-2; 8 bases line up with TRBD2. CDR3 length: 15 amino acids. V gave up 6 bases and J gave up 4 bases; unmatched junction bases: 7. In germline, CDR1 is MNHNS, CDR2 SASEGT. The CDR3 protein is CASRSSGRGTGELFF. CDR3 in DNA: TGTGCCAGCAGGTCGAGCGGGAGAGGCACCGGGGAGCTGTTTTTT.

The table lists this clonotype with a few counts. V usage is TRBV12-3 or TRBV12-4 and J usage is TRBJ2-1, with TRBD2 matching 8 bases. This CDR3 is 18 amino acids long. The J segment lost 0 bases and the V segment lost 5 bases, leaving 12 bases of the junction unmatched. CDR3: CASSPRGGGGSSYNEQFF. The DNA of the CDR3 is TGTGCCAGCAGTCCCCGGGGGGGCGGGGGCTCCTCCTACAATGAGCAGTTCTTC.

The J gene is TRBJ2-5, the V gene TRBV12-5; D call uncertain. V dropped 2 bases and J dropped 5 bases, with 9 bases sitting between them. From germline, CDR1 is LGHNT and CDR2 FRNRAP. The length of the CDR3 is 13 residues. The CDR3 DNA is TGTGCTAGTGGTTTGTACGGGTCGGAGACCCAGTACTTC. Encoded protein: CASGLYGSETQYF.

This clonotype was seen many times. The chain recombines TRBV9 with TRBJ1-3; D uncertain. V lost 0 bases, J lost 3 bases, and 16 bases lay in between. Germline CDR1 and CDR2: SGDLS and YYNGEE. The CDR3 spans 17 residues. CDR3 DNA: TGTGCCAGCAGCGTAGCTTGGCAGCGAGAGGGTGGAAACACCATATATTTT. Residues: CASSVAWQREGGNTIYF.

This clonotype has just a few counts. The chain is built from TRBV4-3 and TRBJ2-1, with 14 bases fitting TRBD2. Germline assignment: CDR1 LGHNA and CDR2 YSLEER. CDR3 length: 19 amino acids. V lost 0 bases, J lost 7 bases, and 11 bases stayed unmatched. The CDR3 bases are TGCGCCAGCAGCCAAGACCAAGTGGGACTAGCGGGAGTAAGGAATGAGCAGTTCTTC. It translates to CASSQDQVGLAGVRNEQFF.

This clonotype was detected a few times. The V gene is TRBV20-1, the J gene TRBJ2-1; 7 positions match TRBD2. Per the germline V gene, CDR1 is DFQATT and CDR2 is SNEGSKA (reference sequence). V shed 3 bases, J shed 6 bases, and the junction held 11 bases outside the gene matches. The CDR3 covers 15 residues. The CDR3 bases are TGCAGTGCTAGCTATTGGCGGGGGAATCGCAATGAGCAGTTCTTC. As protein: CSASYWRGNRNEQFF.

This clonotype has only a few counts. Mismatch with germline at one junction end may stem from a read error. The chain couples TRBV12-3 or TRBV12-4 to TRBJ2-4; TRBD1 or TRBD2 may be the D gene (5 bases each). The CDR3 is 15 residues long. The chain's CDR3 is CASSVAGGPKNIQYF. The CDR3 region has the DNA TGTGCCAGCAGTGTAGCTGGGGGACCGAAAAACATTCAGTACTTC.

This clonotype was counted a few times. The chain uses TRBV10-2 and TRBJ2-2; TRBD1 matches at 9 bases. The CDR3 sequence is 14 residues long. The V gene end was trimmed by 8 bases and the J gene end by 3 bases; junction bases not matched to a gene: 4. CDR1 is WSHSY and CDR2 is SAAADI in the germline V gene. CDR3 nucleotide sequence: TGCGCCAGCCAGGACAGGGGCGACACCGGGGAGCTGTTTTTT. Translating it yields CASQDRGDTGELFF.

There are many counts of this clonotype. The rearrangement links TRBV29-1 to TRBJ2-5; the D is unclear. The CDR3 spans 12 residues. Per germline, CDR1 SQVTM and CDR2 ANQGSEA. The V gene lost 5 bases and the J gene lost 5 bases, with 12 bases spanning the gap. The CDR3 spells CSVLLEWETQYF. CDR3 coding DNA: TGCAGCGTTTTGTTGGAGTGGGAGACCCAGTACTTC.

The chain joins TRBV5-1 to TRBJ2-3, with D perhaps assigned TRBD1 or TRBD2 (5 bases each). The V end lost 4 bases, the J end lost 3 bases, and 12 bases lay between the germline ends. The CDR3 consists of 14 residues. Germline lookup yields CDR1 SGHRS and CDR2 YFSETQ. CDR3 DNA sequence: TGCGCCAGCAGCCAGGGAGTCTTGACAGATACGCAGTATTTT. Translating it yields CASSQGVLTDTQYF.

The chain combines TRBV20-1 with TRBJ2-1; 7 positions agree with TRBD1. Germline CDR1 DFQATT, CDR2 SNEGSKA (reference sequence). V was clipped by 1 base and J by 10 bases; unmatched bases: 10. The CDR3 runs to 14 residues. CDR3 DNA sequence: TGCAGTGCTAGAGGGGGGCTGACAGGGTCCGAGCAGTTCTTC. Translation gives CSARGGLTGSEQFF.

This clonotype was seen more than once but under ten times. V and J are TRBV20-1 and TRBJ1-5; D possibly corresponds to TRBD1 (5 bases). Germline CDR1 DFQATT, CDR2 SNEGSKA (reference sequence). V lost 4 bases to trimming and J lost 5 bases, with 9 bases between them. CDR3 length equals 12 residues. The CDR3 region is CSATLGDQPQHF. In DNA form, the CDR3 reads TGCAGTGCTACTTTGGGGGATCAGCCCCAGCATTTT.

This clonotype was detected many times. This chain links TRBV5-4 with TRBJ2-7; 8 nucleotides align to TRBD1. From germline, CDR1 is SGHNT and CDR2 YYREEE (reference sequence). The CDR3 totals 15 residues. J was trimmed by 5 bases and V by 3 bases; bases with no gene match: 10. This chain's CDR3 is CASSSSRGQGHEQYF. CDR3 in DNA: TGTGCCAGCAGCTCCTCAAGAGGACAGGGCCACGAGCAGTACTTC.

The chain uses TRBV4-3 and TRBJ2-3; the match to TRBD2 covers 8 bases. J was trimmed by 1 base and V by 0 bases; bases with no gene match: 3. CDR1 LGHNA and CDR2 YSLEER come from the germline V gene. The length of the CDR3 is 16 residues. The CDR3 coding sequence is TGCGCCAGCAGCCAAGATACTAGCGGCCGCACAGATACGCAGTATTTT. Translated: CASSQDTSGRTDTQYF.